A selection of T cell receptor beta chains follows, all from one sample in a study of monozygotic twins with inflammatory bowel disease. Each CDR3 protein gets one entry in TCRdb, which reprocessed the 5' RACE reads and gives no DNA. This listing includes 95,000 to 110,000 distinct CDR3 sequences. Sample: blood. Receptors were obtained from a human donor with ulcerative colitis or Crohn's disease, or a healthy co-twin of an affected twin (not recorded which). Both conserved end residues are part of each CDR3.

TRBV21-1	TRBJ2-2	CASSKFTWNNTGELFF
TRBV6-5	TRBJ2-1	CASNRQGYNEQFF
TRBV7-2	TRBJ1-5	CASSPGQGPPQHF
TRBV29-1	TRBJ1-1	CSGLQTGQGSEAFF
TRBV7-9	TRBJ2-7	CASSLAVGEVNEQYF
TRBV3-1	TRBJ1-1	CASSLKGTSGGAFF
TRBV7-2	TRBJ1-6	CASRQVASSPLHF
TRBV6-5	TRBJ2-7	CASSYRAGVDEQYF
TRBV30	TRBJ1-5	CAWSVIQGNQPQHF
TRBV28	TRBJ1-5	CASSLEQRNQPQHF
TRBV7-9	TRBJ2-1	CASISQGVYNEQFF
TRBV5-1	TRBJ2-1	CASSWSSTSGRPNEQFF
TRBV30	TRBJ2-3	CAWSGLNYTQYF
TRBV12-3/TRBV12-4	TRBJ2-7	CASSLTRYYEQYF
TRBV25-1	TRBJ2-7	CASRGIQGSGGAPTGSYEQYF
TRBV6-2/TRBV6-3	TRBJ1-6	CASSYGSDLRQRSSYNSPLHF
TRBV7-8	TRBJ2-5	CASSLEVGQKETQYF
TRBV20-1	TRBJ1-5	CSAPMARGDQPQHF
TRBV16	TRBJ1-3	CASSQYRQGNTIYF
TRBV20-1	TRBJ2-2	CSASDPRGGFTGELFF
TRBV12-3/TRBV12-4	TRBJ2-1	CASRGLEGRDEQFF
TRBV4-3	TRBJ2-6	CASSQAGIGANVLTF
TRBV12-3/TRBV12-4	TRBJ1-4	CASSSRQGVEKLFF
TRBV20-1	TRBJ2-7	CSGLAGYEQYF
TRBV18	TRBJ1-5	CASSPGEPYSNQPQHF